The source of this T cell receptor (beta chain) is a study of spatial heterogeneity in lung cancer (dated by TCRdb to the late 2010s). For context, the study as a whole: Beta-chain transcripts were consistently detected in greater numbers than alpha-chain transcripts, which likely reflects a higher abundance of beta-chain transcripts. In the raw uncorrected reads, each unique combination of TCR and UMI appeared on average more than ten times. TCR alpha and beta repertoires were quantitatively compared across multiple tumor regions, matched nontumor lung and blood in non-small cell lung cancer. The study linked features of the TCR repertoire to counts of nonsynonymous mutations, which were determined by whole-exome sequencing of tumor tissue. Both alpha and beta chains were TCR-sequenced in 220 or so tumor regions, roughly 70 matched nontumor lung samples and 55 to 60 PBMC samples obtained at surgery. Study-wide conclusions, independent of this receptor: Additional single-cell paired TCR alpha and beta sequencing was considered necessary to confirm, at a functional level, the hypothesis that regional TCRs recognize regional mutations. Ubiquitous expanded tumor TCRs showed up in blood more often at tumor resection than at routine follow-up.

Note on this clonotype: The antigen it binds to is not known. Just one base apart from a much larger clone, this may be a read error.

CDR1 and CDR2 were assigned from the germline V gene as ENHRY and SYGVKD. The CDR3 measures 13 amino acids from cysteine to phenylalanine. Only the CDR3 DNA stays, 39 bases, in frame from base 1. The sample's time point, from its label and the paper: sample taken at primary tumor resection. Whole RNA extracted from tumor and nontumor lung tissue, or from cryopreserved PBMC samples, was used for TCR sequencing without cell sorting. The donors were around 69 patients from the lung TRACERx cohort who had early-stage, untreated non-small cell lung cancer. Only patients with enough RNA available from two or more tumor regions were chosen for TCR sequencing. Libraries were built with 5' RACE. Instrument used: NextSeq 500. To allow correction of PCR and sequencing errors, the TCR library protocol tagged every TCR cDNA molecule with a unique molecular identifier. The study's processing was this. TCR identification, UMI-based error correction and CDR3 extraction were all carried out with Decombinator tools. Expanded TCRs were defined as those above a frequency of 2 per 1,000, corresponding to the top 1% of the tumor frequency distribution. Rényi diversity was computed with the R vegan package after subsampling each repertoire 100 times to 5,000 TCRs. CDR3 similarity networks were constructed using string-kernel similarity of amino acid triplets, with links drawn between CDR3s whose pairwise similarity was above 0.82. In TCRdb, the public reads were trimmed at Q25 with fastp and aligned with MiXCR, with productive beta chains retained. All rows with the same CDR3 protein become a single entry with the most common DNA and genes. V and J calls and clone size were set by TCRdb, not the authors. This sample gives 40,000 or so distinct CDR3 sequences in total; 6% to 8% of them show up just once. The top ten clones comprise roughly 28% of the sample.

Sequences were derived from PBMCs, sampled at surgery. This receptor chain uses TRBV10-3 and TRBJ2-1; the central 12 bases match TRBD2. The TCR originated in a male donor with early-stage non-small cell lung cancer. The bases are TGTACCATCGGGACTAGCGGGCTCAATGAGCAGTTCTTC. Translated, this gives CTIGTSGLNEQFF.